The 27 T cell receptor beta chains below come from one sample, sequenced in a study of T cell responses to AZD1222 COVID-19 vaccine. Measured with immunoSEQ multiplex PCR; TCRdb has only the in-frame clones, and not every one. The sample carries about 130,000 clones, over 75% recorded once. The sequenced sample was peripheral blood, obtained on day 0 of AZD1222 vaccination. The receptors derive from an adult in good health.

The V gene is TRBV4-1, the J gene TRBJ2-1; D possibly corresponds to TRBD1 (6 bases). Germline CDR1 reads MGHRA; CDR2 reads YSYEKL. Deletions cut 3 bases from V and 0 bases from J, with 21 bases between. CDR3 length: 19 residues. The CDR3 DNA follows: TGCGCCAGCAGCCAGGACCAGGGGATCAGGGTGGGCTCCTACAATGAGCAGTTCTTC. It yields the protein CASSQDQGIRVGSYNEQFF.

The V gene is TRBV4-3, the J gene TRBJ2-2, with D unresolved. V was pared by 0 bases and J by 3 bases, with 11 bases between. CDR1 and CDR2 (germline): LGHNA, YSLEER. CDR3 size: 16 residues. CDR3 DNA: TGCGCCAGCAGCCAAGATAGGCGTCCCTACACCGGGGAGCTGTTTTTT. It translates to CASSQDRRPYTGELFF.

The chain links TRBV3-1 (or the pseudogene TRBV3-2) to TRBJ2-1; D not certain. CDR3 length: 15 amino acids. The V end lost 0 bases, the J end lost 2 bases, and 8 bases lay between the germline ends. CDR1 is LGHDT, CDR2 YNNKEL, per germline (reference sequence). The CDR3 spells CASSQELGTYNEQFF. The CDR3 DNA reads TGTGCCAGCAGCCAAGAGTTAGGGACCTACAATGAGCAGTTCTTC.

The chain employs TRBV5-1 and TRBJ2-1, with TRBD2 identical over 12 bases. Germline assignment: CDR1 SGHRS and CDR2 YFSETQ. This CDR3 is built from 19 residues. After removal of 0 bases from V and 8 bases from J, the junction contained 15 bases not matched to a gene. The CDR3 sequence: CASSLELGGLAGPRDEQFF. The CDR3 DNA is TGCGCCAGCAGCTTGGAATTAGGTGGACTAGCGGGACCTCGGGATGAGCAGTTCTTC.

This chain joins TRBV28 and TRBJ1-1; tentative D call: TRBD1 (5 bases). Deletions cut 6 bases from V and 4 bases from J, with 15 bases between. Germline-derived CDR1 and CDR2 are MDHEN and SYDVKM. CDR3 length: 14 amino acids. The CDR3 nucleotides read TGTGCCAGCAGCCCCGTCAGGGTTTCCACTGAAGCTTTCTTT. Protein: CASSPVRVSTEAFF. The entire variable domain, with the rest obtained from reference TRBV28 and TRBJ1-1, is as follows: DVKVTQSSRYLVKRTGEKVFLECVQDMDHENMFWYRQDPGLGLRLIYFSYDVKMKEKGDIPEGYSVSREKKERFSLILESASTNQTSMYLCASSPVRVSTEAFFGQGTRLTVV.

In its sample, this clone was seen once. V is TRBV1 and J is TRBJ1-3. TRBV1 corresponds to a pseudogene. The CDR3 has 15 amino acids. The CDR3, as DNA: TGCACCAGCACCTATCACCTCCGCTCTGGAAACACCATATATTTT. Translating gives CTSTYHLRSGNTIYF.

This rearrangement joins TRBV27 to TRBJ1-6; 8 nucleotides align to TRBD1. Unmatched junction bases numbered 9, after V lost 3 bases and J lost 8 bases. CDR3 length: 16 residues. The germline V gene encodes CDR1 MNHEY and CDR2 SMNVEV (reference sequence). The CDR3 coding sequence is TGTGCCAGCAGTTTGACAGGGGTCGGGGTTCATTCACCCCTCCACTTT. It codes for CASSLTGVGVHSPLHF.

The table lists this clone with a count of one. The gene calls are TRBV27 and TRBJ2-2, with D possibly matching TRBD2 (7 bases). The CDR3 sequence is 14 residues long. Germline V lookup: CDR1 MNHEY, CDR2 SMNVEV (reference sequence). V was cut by 3 bases and J by 6 bases, with 11 bases left in between. The CDR3 reads CASSLGGLAGELFF. The CDR3 DNA sequence: TGTGCCAGCAGTTTGGGGGGGCTGGCCGGGGAGCTGTTTTTT.

This clone has just one count. This chain uses TRBV6-6 with TRBJ1-1; possible D gene TRBD1, 6 bases. Germline CDR1 reads MNHNY; CDR2 reads SVGAGI (reference sequence). The CDR3 contains 14 residues. V was cut by 2 bases and J by 3 bases, with 10 bases left in between. This CDR3 is CASSYDRRDTEAFF. The CDR3, as DNA: TGTGCCAGCAGTTACGACAGGAGGGACACTGAAGCTTTCTTT.

The V and J genes are TRBV7-9 and TRBJ1-6, with TRBD1 matching 8 bases. The germline gives CDR1 SEHNR, CDR2 FQNEAQ (reference sequence). V shed 3 bases, J shed 5 bases, and the junction held 3 bases outside the gene matches. The CDR3 loop spans 15 amino acids. CDR3 bases: TGTGCCAGCAGCTTGGGACAGGCCGATAATTCACCCCTCCACTTT. Translated, it gives CASSLGQADNSPLHF.

This clone was seen a single time. This chain links TRBV19 with TRBJ1-1; D call uncertain. CDR1 and CDR2 from the germline V gene are LNHDA and SQIVND (reference sequence). The CDR3 has 14 amino acids. Trimming took 7 bases from V and 1 from J, leaving 13 bases between them. The CDR3 sequence: CASTSGPKNTEAFF. The CDR3 DNA sequence: TGTGCCAGTACCTCCGGGCCTAAGAACACTGAAGCTTTCTTT.

V and J are TRBV28 and TRBJ1-3; D ambiguous. Germline V lookup: CDR1 MDHEN, CDR2 SYDVKM. V was shortened by 1 base and J by 3 bases, with 4 bases between the two germline ends. The CDR3 has 13 residues. The CDR3 reads CASSLSSGNTIYF. CDR3 in DNA: TGTGCCAGCAGTTTATCCAGTGGAAACACCATATATTTT.

The chain is built from TRBV11-2 and TRBJ2-7; 13 nucleotides align to TRBD2. With V trimmed by 4 bases and J by 4 bases, 7 bases remained unmatched. There are 16 residues in the CDR3. Looked up from germline, CDR1 is SGHAT and CDR2 is FQNNGV. The CDR3 is CASSSPRLAGGYEQYF. In DNA form, the CDR3 reads TGTGCCAGCAGCTCTCCCCGACTAGCGGGGGGATACGAGCAGTACTTC.

This chain uses TRBV28 with TRBJ2-5; D uncertain. Trimming left V 4 bases short and J 7 bases short, with 13 bases between. Per germline, CDR1 MDHEN and CDR2 SYDVKM. The length of the CDR3 is 13 residues. This CDR3 reads CASSSRLSGTQYF. DNA for the CDR3: TGTGCCAGCAGTTCCCGACTGTCAGGGACCCAGTACTTC.

The rearrangement links TRBV28 to TRBJ2-2, with D perhaps given as TRBD1 or TRBD2 (6 bases each). The CDR3 length is 15 residues. V gave up 3 bases and J gave up 1 base, with 9 bases separating them. Looked up from germline, CDR1 is MDHEN and CDR2 is SYDVKM. Here the CDR3 DNA reads TGTGCCAGCAGTTTCAGGGGACTGAACACCGGGGAGCTGTTTTTT. It codes for CASSFRGLNTGELFF.

V gene TRBV7-8 combines with J gene TRBJ1-4; TRBD1 matches at 10 bases. This CDR3 has 15 amino acids. Germline lookup yields CDR1 SGHVS and CDR2 FQNEAQ. V dropped 5 bases and J dropped 5; count of bases not matched to a gene: 5. The CDR3 coding sequence is TGTGCCAGCAGCACCCCGGGACAGGGGAATGAAAAACTGTTTTTT. Translating gives CASSTPGQGNEKLFF.

The J gene is TRBJ2-1, the V gene TRBV6-5; 8 nucleotides align to TRBD2. Germline V CDR1 and CDR2: MNHEY, SVGAGI. This CDR3 is built from 16 residues. Trimming took 2 bases from V and 5 from J; bases not matched to a gene: 8. DNA for the CDR3: TGTGCCAGCAGTTACCCGGGGGGGACGGTTAACAATGAGCAGTTCTTC. As protein: CASSYPGGTVNNEQFF.

This chain connects TRBV27 to TRBJ1-2; D call uncertain. Per germline, CDR1 MNHEY and CDR2 SMNVEV (reference sequence). Trimming took 1 base from V and 0 from J, leaving 9 bases between them. CDR3 size: 15 residues. CDR3 region: CASSLYPEANYGYTF. The CDR3 region has the DNA TGTGCCAGCAGTTTATATCCAGAAGCTAACTATGGCTACACCTTC.

This chain joins TRBV2 and TRBJ1-1; a possible D gene is TRBD1 (5 bases). Germline lookup yields CDR1 SNHLY and CDR2 FYNNEI. Between the trimmed V and J ends, which lost 9 bases and 1 base, there was a span of 6 bases. The length of the CDR3 is 11 residues. CDR3 sequence (DNA): TGTGCCAGTCAGGGGAACACTGAAGCTTTCTTT. Its translation is CASQGNTEAFF.

The rearrangement links TRBV28 to TRBJ2-5, with 7 bases aligning to TRBD1. The CDR3 has 16 residues. Germline lookup yields CDR1 MDHEN and CDR2 SYDVKM. The junction had 7 bases not matched to a gene; V was cut back by 1 base and J by 2 bases. The DNA for the CDR3 is TGTGCCAGCAGTTTATCCATCCCGGGACAGCAAGAGACCCAGTACTTC. Translation gives CASSLSIPGQQETQYF.

This chain uses TRBV6-2 or TRBV6-3 with TRBJ2-5, with a possible D match to TRBD2 (5 bases). Deletions cut 6 bases from V and 4 bases from J, with 18 bases between. The CDR3 is 15 residues long. Germline CDR1 is MNHEY and CDR2 is SVGEGT. CDR3 DNA: TGTGCCAGCAGCCCCGGACTCGGAGGAGCAGAGACCCAGTACTTC. Protein sequence: CASSPGLGGAETQYF.

The chain is built from TRBV29-1 and TRBJ1-1; D ambiguous. The germline V and J ends were trimmed by 1 base and 11 bases, with 14 bases remaining between them. The V gene's germline CDR1 is SQVTM and CDR2 ANQGSEA. The CDR3 length is 12 residues. CDR3 sequence (DNA): TGCAGCGTTGAAGGGGAGGGCCCCGTGGCTTTCTTT. Amino acid sequence: CSVEGEGPVAFF.

This chain joins TRBV3-1 (or the pseudogene TRBV3-2) and TRBJ1-1; TRBD1 might be the D (5 bases). V lost 4 bases to trimming and J lost 0 bases, with 6 bases between them. Germline-derived CDR1 and CDR2 are LGHDT and YNNKEL (reference sequence). The CDR3 extends over 13 amino acids. The CDR3 loop is CASSPGLNTEAFF. The CDR3 DNA is TGTGCCAGCAGCCCGGGGCTGAACACTGAAGCTTTCTTT.

The chain has TRBV11-1 and TRBJ1-1, with D perhaps TRBD1 (5 bases). Between the trimmed V and J ends, which lost 5 bases and 4 bases, there was a span of 11 bases. Germline V lookup: CDR1 SGHAT, CDR2 FQDESV (reference sequence). This CDR3 has 13 residues. CDR3 DNA: TGTGCCAGCAGCCTCCAGGGACGCACTGAAGCTTTCTTT. Translating gives CASSLQGRTEAFF.

This chain joins TRBV7-2 and TRBJ2-7; D uncertain. V lost 2 bases to trimming and J lost 3 bases, with 8 bases between them. CDR3 size: 13 residues. CDR1 is SGHTA, CDR2 FQGNSA, per germline. The CDR3 loop reads CASSLLGYYEQYF. The CDR3 nucleotides are TGTGCCAGCAGCTTATTAGGGTACTACGAGCAGTACTTC.

This rearrangement joins TRBV12-3 or TRBV12-4 to TRBJ1-1; D may be TRBD1 (5 bases). The length of the CDR3 is 13 residues. V dropped 0 bases and J dropped 4 bases, with 6 bases sitting between them. DNA for the CDR3: TGTGCCAGCAGTTTAGCCCAGGGCACTGAAGCTTTCTTT. Protein sequence: CASSLAQGTEAFF.

This chain joins TRBV19 and TRBJ1-5; D unclear. The V gene's germline CDR1 is LNHDA and CDR2 SQIVND (reference sequence). The CDR3 totals 14 residues. Trimming took 3 bases from V and 7 from J, leaving 13 bases between them. This chain's CDR3 is CASSITEILQPQHF. The CDR3 coding sequence is TGTGCCAGTAGTATTACGGAGATCCTGCAGCCCCAGCATTTT.